This T cell receptor (beta chain) was observed in a study of blood T cell repertoires in COVID-19. TCRdb keeps only in-frame clones here, not all; method: immunoSEQ multiplex PCR. Of about 140,000 clones detected, roughly 84% appear once; the ten largest clones hold about two fifths. The CDR3 is made up of 13 amino acids. Germline values: CDR1 SGHTA, CDR2 FQGTGA. The trim removed 4 bases at V and 10 bases at J, leaving 1 base unmatched. This clone was seen once. The chain recombines TRBV7-3 with TRBJ2-1; 13 bases map to TRBD2. The receptor comes from a human donor in a cohort sampled during active COVID-19. Sequenced: peripheral blood. CDR3 DNA: TGTGCCAGCAGCTGGGGACTAGCGGGGGAGCAGTTCTTC. Translation: CASSWGLAGEQFF.